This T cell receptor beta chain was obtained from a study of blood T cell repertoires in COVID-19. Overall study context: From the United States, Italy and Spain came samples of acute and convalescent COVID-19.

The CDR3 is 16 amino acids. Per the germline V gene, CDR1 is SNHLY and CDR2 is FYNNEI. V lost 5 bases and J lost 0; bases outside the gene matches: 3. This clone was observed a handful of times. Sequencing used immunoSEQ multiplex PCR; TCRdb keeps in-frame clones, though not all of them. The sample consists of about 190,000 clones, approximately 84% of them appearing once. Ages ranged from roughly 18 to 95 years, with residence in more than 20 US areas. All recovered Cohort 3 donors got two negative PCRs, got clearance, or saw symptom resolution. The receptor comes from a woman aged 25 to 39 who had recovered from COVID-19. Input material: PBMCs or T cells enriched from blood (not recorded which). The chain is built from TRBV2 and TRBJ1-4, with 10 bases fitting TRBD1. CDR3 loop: CASSKGQGATNEKLFF. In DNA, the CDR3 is TGTGCCAGCAGTAAAGGACAGGGGGCAACTAATGAAAAACTGTTTTTT.